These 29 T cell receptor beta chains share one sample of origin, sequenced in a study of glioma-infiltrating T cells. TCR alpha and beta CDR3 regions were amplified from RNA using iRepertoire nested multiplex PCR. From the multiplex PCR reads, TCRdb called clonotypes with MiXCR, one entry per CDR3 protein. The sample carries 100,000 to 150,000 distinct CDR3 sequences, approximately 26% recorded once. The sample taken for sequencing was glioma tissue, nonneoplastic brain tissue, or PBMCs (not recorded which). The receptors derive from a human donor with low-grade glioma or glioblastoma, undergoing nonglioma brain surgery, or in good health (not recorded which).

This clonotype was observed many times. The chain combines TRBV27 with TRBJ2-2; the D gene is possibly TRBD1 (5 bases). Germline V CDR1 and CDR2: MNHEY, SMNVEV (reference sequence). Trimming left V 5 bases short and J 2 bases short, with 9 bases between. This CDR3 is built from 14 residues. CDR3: CASSRDSNTGELFF. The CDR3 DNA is TGTGCCAGCAGTCGAGACAGTAACACCGGGGAGCTGTTTTTT.

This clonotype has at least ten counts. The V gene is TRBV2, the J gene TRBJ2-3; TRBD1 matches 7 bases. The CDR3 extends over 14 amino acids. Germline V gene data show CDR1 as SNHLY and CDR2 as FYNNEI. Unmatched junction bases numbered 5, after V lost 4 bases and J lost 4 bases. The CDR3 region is CASSVGQRADTQYF. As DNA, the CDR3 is TGTGCCAGCAGTGTGGGACAGCGAGCAGATACGCAGTATTTT.

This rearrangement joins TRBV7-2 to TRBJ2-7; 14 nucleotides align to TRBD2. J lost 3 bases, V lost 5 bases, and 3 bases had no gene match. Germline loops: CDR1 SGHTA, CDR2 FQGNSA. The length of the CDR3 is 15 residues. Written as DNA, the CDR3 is TGTGCCAGCAGCCCGGGACTAGCGGGGGTCTACGAGCAGTACGTC. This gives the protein CASSPGLAGVYEQYV.

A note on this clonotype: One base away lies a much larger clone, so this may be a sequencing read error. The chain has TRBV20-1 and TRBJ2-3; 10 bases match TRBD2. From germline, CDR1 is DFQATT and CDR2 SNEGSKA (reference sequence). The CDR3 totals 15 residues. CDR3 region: CSARDLAGGTYTQYF. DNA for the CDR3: TGCAGTGCTAGAGATTTAGCGGGGGGCACATATACGCAGTATTTT.

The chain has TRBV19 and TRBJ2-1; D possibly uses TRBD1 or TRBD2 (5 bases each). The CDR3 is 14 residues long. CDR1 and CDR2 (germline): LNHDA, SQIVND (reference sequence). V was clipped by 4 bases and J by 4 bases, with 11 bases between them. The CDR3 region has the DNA TGTGCCAGTAGTACTCGGGGCCATTACAATGAGCAGTTCTTC. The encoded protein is CASSTRGHYNEQFF.

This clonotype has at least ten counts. The CDR3: CSADPGGYNEQFF. The DNA of the CDR3 is TGCAGTGCCGATCCCGGGGGCTACAATGAGCAGTTCTTC. The chain recombines TRBV20-1 with TRBJ2-1; D possibly corresponds to TRBD2 (6 bases). The CDR3 sequence is 13 residues long. With 6 bases removed from V and 3 bases from J, the gap between germline ends came to 12 bases. CDR1 DFQATT and CDR2 SNEGSKA come from the germline V gene (reference sequence).

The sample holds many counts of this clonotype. CDR3 in amino acids: CASSTTPGANEKLFF. The DNA of the CDR3 is TGTGCCAGCAGCACAACTCCCGGAGCTAATGAAAAACTGTTTTTT. This rearrangement joins TRBV7-9 to TRBJ1-4, with D unresolved. CDR1 and CDR2 (germline): SEHNR, FQNEAQ (reference sequence). The CDR3 has 15 residues. V gave up 5 bases and J gave up 3 bases, with 13 bases separating them.

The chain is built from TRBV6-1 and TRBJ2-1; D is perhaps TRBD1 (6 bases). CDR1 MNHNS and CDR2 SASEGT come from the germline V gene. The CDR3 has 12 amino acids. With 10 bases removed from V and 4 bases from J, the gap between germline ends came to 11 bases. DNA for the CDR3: TGTGCCACCAGGGGATCGTACAATGAGCAGTTCTTC. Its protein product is CATRGSYNEQFF.

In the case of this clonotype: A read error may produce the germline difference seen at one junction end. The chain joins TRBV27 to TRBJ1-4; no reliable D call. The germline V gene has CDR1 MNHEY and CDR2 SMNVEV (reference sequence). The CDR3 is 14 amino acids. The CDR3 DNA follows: TGTGCCAGCAGTTGGGCAGCAACTAATAAAAAACTGTCTTTT. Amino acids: CASSWAATNKKLSF.

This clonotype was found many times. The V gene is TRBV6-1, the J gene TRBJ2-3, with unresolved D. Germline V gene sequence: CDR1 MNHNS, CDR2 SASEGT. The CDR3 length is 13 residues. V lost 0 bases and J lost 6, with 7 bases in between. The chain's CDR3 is CASSEAHGDTQYF. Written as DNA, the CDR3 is TGTGCCAGCAGTGAAGCGCACGGTGATACGCAGTATTTT.

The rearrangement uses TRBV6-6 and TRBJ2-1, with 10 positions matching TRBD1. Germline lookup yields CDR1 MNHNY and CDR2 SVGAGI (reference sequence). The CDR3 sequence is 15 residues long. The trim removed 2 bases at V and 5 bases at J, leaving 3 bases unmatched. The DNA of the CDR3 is TGTGCCAGCAGTTACGACAGGGGGCGCAACAATGAGCAGTTCTTC. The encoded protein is CASSYDRGRNNEQFF.

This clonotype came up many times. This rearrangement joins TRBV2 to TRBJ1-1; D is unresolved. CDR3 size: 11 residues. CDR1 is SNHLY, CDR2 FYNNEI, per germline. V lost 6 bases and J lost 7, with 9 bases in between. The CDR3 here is CASSNAVEAFF. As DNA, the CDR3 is TGTGCCAGCAGCAACGCCGTTGAAGCTTTCTTT.

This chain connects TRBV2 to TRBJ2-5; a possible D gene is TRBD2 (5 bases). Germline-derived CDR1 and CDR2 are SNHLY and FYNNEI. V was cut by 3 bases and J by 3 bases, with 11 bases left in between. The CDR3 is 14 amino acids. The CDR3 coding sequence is TGTGCCAGCAGTGAGACTATCGGAGAAGAGACCCAGTACTTC. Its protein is CASSETIGEETQYF.

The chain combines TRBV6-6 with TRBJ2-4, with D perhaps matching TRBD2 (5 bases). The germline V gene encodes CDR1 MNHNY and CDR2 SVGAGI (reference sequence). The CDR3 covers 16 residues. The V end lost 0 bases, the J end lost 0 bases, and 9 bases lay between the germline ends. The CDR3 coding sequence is TGTGCCAGCAGTTACTCGAGGGATCTAGCCAAAAACATTCAGTACTTC. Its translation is CASSYSRDLAKNIQYF.

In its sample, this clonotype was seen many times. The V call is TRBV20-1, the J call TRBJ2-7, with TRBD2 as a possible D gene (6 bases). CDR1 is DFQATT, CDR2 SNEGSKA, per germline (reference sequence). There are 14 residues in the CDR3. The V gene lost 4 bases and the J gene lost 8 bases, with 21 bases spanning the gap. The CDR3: CSAISGDPGMKQYV. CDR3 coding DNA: TGCAGTGCTATTAGCGGAGACCCCGGCATGAAGCAGTACGTC.

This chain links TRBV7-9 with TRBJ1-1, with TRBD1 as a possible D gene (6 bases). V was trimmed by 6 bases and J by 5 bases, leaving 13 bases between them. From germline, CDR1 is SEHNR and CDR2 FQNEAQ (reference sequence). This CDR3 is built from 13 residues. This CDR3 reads CASSRTEQTEAFF. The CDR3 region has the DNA TGTGCCAGCAGTCGGACAGAGCAAACTGAAGCTTTCTTT. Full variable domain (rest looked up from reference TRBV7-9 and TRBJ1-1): DTGVSQNPRHKITKRGQNVTFRCDPISEHNRLYWYRQTLGQGPEFLTYFQNEAQLEKSRLLSDRFSAERPKGSFSTLEIQRTEQGDSAMYLCASSRTEQTEAFFGQGTRLTVV.

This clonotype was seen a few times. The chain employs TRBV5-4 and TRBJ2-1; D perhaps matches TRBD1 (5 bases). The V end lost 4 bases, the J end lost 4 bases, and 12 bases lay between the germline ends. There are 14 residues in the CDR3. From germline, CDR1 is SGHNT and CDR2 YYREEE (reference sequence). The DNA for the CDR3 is TGTGCCAGCAGCGCCAAAACAGGTTACAATGAGCAGTTCTTC. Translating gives CASSAKTGYNEQFF.

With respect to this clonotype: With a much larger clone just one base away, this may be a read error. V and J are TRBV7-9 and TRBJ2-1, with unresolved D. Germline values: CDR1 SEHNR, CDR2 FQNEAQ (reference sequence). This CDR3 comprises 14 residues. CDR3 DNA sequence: TGTGCCGGCAGCTTGTTGAAACCCTACAATGAGCAGTTCTTC. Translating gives CAGSLLKPYNEQFF.

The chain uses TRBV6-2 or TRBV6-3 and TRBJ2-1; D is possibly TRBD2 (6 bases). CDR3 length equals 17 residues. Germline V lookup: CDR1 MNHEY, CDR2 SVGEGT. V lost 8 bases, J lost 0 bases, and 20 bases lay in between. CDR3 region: CASRGSRDSSSYNEQFF. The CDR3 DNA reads TGTGCCAGCCGAGGCAGCCGGGACTCGAGCTCCTACAATGAGCAGTTCTTC.

The CDR3, as DNA: TGTGCCTGGAGCCTGCCCGGGACTAGCGGGGGGGATGAGCAGTTCTTC. This codes for CAWSLPGTSGGDEQFF. The rearrangement uses TRBV30 and TRBJ2-1; 16 positions agree with TRBD2. The CDR3 has 16 amino acids. CDR1 and CDR2 from the germline V gene are GTSNPN and SVGIG (reference sequence). Trimming removed 3 bases from V and 8 bases from J; junction bases left unmatched: 7. The variable domain in full, completed from reference TRBV30 and TRBJ2-1, reads SQTIHQWPATLVQPVGSPLSLECTVEGTSNPNLYWYRQAAGRGLQLLFYSVGIGQISSEVPQNLSASRPQDRQFILSSKKLLLSDSGFYLCAWSLPGTSGGDEQFFGPGTRLTVL.

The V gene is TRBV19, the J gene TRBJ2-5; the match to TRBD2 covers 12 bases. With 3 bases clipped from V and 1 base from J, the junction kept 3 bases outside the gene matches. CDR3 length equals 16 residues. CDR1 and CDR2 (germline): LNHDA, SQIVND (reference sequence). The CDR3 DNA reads TGTGCCAGTAGTATGAAGACTAGCGGGGGCCAAGAGACCCAGTACTTC. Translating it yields CASSMKTSGGQETQYF.

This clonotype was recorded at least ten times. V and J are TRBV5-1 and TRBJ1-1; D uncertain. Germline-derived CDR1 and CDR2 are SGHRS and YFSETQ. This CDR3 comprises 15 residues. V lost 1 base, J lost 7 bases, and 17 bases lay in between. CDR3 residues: CASSLNAGSPLEAFF. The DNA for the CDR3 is TGCGCCAGCAGCTTGAATGCGGGCAGTCCGCTTGAAGCTTTCTTT.

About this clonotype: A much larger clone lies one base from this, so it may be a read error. CDR3 nucleotide sequence: TGCAGTGCTAGAGCTGTAACGGAGACCCAGTACTTC. Protein product: CSARAVTETQYF. This chain joins TRBV20-1 and TRBJ2-5; D ambiguous. The CDR3 extends over 12 amino acids. Trimming cost V 1 base and J 5 bases, with 8 bases left between them. Per the germline V gene, CDR1 is DFQATT and CDR2 is SNEGSKA (reference sequence).

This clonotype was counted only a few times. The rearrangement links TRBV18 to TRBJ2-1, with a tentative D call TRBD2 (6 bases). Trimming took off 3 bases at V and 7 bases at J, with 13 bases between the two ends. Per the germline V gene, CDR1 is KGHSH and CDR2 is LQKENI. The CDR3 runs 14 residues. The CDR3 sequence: CASSPGGGRNEQFF. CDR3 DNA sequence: TGTGCCAGCTCACCTGGCGGAGGGAGGAATGAGCAGTTCTTC.

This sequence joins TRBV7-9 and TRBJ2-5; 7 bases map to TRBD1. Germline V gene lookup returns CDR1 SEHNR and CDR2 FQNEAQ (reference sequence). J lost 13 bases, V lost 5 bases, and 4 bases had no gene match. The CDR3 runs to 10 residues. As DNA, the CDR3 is TGTGCCAGCAGCCCGGGACAGTGGTACTTC. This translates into CASSPGQWYF. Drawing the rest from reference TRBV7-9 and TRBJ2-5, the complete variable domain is DTGVSQNPRHKITKRGQNVTFRCDPISEHNRLYWYRQTLGQGPEFLTYFQNEAQLEKSRLLSDRFSAERPKGSFSTLEIQRTEQGDSAMYLCASSPGQWYFGPGTRLLVL.

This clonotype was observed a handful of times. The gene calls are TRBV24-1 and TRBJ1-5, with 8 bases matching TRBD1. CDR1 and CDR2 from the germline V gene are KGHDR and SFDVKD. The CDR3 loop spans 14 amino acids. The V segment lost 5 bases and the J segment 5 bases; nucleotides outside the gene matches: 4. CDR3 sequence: CATSGTGPYQPQHF. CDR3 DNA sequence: TGTGCCACCAGTGGGACAGGGCCATATCAGCCCCAGCATTTT.

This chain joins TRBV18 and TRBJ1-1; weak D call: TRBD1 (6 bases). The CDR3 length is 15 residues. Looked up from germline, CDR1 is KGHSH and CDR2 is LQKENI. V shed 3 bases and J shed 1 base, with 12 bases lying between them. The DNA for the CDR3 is TGTGCCAGCTCACCGGATATACAGGGGAACACTGAAGCTTTCTTT. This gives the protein CASSPDIQGNTEAFF. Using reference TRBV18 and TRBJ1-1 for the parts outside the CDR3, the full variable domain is NAGVMQNPRHLVRRRGQEARLRCSPMKGHSHVYWYRQLPEEGLKFMVYLQKENIIDESGMPKERFSAEFPKEGPSILRIQQVVRGDSAAYFCASSPDIQGNTEAFFGQGTRLTVV.

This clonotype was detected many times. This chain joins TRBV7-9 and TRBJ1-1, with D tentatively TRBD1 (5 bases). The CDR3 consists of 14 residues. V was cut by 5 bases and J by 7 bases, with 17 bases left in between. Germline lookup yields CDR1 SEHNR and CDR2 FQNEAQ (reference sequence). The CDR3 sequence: CASSASQQEYEAFF. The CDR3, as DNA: TGTGCCAGCAGCGCCTCGCAACAGGAATATGAAGCTTTCTTT. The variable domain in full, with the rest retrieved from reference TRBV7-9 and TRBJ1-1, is DTGVSQNPRHKITKRGQNVTFRCDPISEHNRLYWYRQTLGQGPEFLTYFQNEAQLEKSRLLSDRFSAERPKGSFSTLEIQRTEQGDSAMYLCASSASQQEYEAFFGQGTRLTVV.

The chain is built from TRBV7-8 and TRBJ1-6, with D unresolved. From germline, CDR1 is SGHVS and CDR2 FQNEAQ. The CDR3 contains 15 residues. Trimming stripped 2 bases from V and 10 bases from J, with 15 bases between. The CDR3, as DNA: TGTGCCAGCAGCTTAATCCGGGATTCCCGCTCACCCCTCCACTTT. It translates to CASSLIRDSRSPLHF.